The clone carrying this T cell receptor (beta chain) showed up many times. The antigen is not known. These data come from a study of T cell repertoires in cytomegalovirus infection. As for the study in general: A matching HLA type, together with CMV infection, was signaled by public TCR beta signatures.

TCRdb reprocessed the reads with MiXCR, giving one entry per CDR3 protein. This sample yields 150,000 to 200,000 distinct CDR3 sequences, of which about 15% are seen a single time; 25% to 30% belongs to the top ten. Regarding the study as a whole: Using cumulative public TCR beta family frequency, the authors identified those who carried CMV together with the relevant HLA. CMV-specific TCR beta clonotypes restricted by HLA-C dominated the ex vivo response.

The sequence came from a human donor in good health (CMV status not recorded). Some clones in this sample may be carry-over from other donors' samples. The sample consisted of PBMCs.

CDR3 in amino acids: CASSPRQVLRYEQYF. CDR3 nucleotide sequence: TGTGCCAGCAGCCCCCGACAGGTCCTTCGCTACGAGCAGTACTTC. The chain is built from TRBV7-2 and TRBJ2-7; perhaps TRBD1 as D (6 bases). The CDR3 spans 15 residues. V lost 5 bases, J lost 3 bases, and 17 bases lay in between. CDR1 is SGHTA, CDR2 FQGNSA, per germline.